Listed below are T cell receptor beta chains from one sample, sequenced in a study of blood T cell repertoires in COVID-19. Profiling relied on immunoSEQ multiplex PCR, and the TCRdb table lists in-frame clones only, not all of them. The data show hundreds of thousands of clones, with roughly 87% seen just once and around 2.1% held by the top ten. The specimen sequenced was peripheral blood. The origin of the receptors is a man aged 18 to 29 with active or convalescent COVID-19. Each CDR3 is given without its conserved first and last residue.

V gene | CDR3 protein
TRBV7-9 | ASSHERETQY
TRBV4-1 | ASTPTLGTGPLMYGYT
TRBV19 | ASTPDRGRDYGYT
TRBV5-1 | ASSGDSFNEKLF
TRBV27 | ASSPSGRRSGANVLT
TRBV7-9 | ASGTGNGYT
TRBV4-1 | ASSQDPGTGNLLTEAF
TRBV5-1 | ASSPDRGRGEQY
TRBV6-5 | ASSYTGTTVSYEQY
TRBV4-3 | ASSQAPLLAGGYNEQF
TRBV9 | ASSQNSYEQY
TRBV18 | ASSAQTVELQPQH
TRBV10-2 | ATLQGVNTEAF
TRBV27 | ASSSMTGLSRAF
TRBV5-8 | ASSSGRDFQETQY
TRBV19 | ASSVPRQNYGYT
TRBV5-1 | ASSLSSGGALEQY